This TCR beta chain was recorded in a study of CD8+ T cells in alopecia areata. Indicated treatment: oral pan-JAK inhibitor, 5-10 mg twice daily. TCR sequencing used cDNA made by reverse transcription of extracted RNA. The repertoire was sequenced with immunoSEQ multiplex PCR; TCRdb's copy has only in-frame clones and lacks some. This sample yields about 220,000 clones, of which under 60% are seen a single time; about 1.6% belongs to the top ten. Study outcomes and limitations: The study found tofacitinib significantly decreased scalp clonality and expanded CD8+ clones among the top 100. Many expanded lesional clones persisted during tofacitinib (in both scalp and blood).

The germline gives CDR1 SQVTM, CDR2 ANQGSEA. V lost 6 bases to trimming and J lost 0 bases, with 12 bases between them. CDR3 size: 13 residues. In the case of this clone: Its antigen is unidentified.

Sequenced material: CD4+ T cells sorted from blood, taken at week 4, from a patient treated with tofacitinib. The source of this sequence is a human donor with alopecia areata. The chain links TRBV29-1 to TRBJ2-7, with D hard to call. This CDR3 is CSVPSASSYEQYF. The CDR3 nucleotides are TGCAGCGTGCCGTCCGCCTCCTCCTACGAGCAGTACTTC.